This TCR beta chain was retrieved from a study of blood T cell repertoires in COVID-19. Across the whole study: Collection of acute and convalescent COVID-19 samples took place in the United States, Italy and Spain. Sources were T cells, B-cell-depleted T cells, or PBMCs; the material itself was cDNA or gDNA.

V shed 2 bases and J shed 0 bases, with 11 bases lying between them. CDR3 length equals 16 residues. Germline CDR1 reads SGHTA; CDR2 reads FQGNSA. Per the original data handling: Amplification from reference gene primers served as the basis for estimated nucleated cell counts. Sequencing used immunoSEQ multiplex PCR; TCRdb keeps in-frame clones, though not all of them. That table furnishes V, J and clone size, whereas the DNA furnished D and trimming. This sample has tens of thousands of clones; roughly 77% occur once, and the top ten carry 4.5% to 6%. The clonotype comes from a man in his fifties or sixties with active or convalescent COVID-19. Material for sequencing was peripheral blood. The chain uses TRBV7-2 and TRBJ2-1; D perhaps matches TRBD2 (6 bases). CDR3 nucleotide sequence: TGTGCCAGCAGCTTAAGGGAGGAGAGCTCCTACAATGAGCAGTTCTTC. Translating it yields CASSLREESSYNEQFF. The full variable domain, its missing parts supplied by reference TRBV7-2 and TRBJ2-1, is GAGVSQSPSNKVTEKGKDVELRCDPISGHTALYWYRQSLGQGLEFLIYFQGNSAPDKSGLPSDRFSAERTGGSVSTLTIQRTQQEDSAVYLCASSLREESSYNEQFFGPGTRLTVL.